Listed below are T cell receptor beta chains from one sample, sequenced in a study of monozygotic twins with inflammatory bowel disease. Each CDR3 protein gets one entry in TCRdb, which reprocessed the 5' RACE reads and gives no DNA. The sample includes some 200,000 distinct CDR3 sequences. Material: blood. These receptors all come from a human donor with ulcerative colitis or Crohn's disease, or a healthy co-twin of an affected twin (not recorded which). CDR3s include the opening cysteine and the closing phenylalanine or tryptophan.

CDR3 protein: CASSYRQGDTGELFF
J gene: TRBJ2-2
V gene: TRBV6-5
CDR3 length: 15

CDR3 protein: CASSSLDRVTAGELFF
J gene: TRBJ2-2
V gene: TRBV6-2/TRBV6-3
CDR3 length: 16

CDR3 protein: CSVRGGGNFNTEAFF
J gene: TRBJ1-1
V gene: TRBV29-1
CDR3 length: 15

CDR3 protein: CASSPSTGGGGTQYF
J gene: TRBJ2-5
V gene: TRBV7-8
CDR3 length: 15

CDR3 protein: CASSPLTSGPGFF
J gene: TRBJ2-1
V gene: TRBV5-1
CDR3 length: 13

CDR3 protein: CASSLADQETQYF
J gene: TRBJ2-5
V gene: TRBV7-9
CDR3 length: 13

CDR3 protein: CASSLRLAGYEQYF
J gene: TRBJ2-7
V gene: TRBV7-2
CDR3 length: 14

CDR3 protein: CSAIPGQGNNEQFF
J gene: TRBJ2-1
V gene: TRBV20-1
CDR3 length: 14

CDR3 protein: CASSLQAGYEQFF
J gene: TRBJ2-1
V gene: TRBV7-3
CDR3 length: 13

CDR3 protein: CASSLWPEREGRGDEQFF
J gene: TRBJ2-1
V gene: TRBV7-8
CDR3 length: 18

CDR3 protein: CASSPTPSNYGYTF
J gene: TRBJ1-2
V gene: TRBV18
CDR3 length: 14

CDR3 protein: CSARGGIPTNEKLFF
J gene: TRBJ1-4
V gene: TRBV20-1
CDR3 length: 15

CDR3 protein: CSTQPTGGYRNEQFF
J gene: TRBJ2-1
V gene: TRBV20-1
CDR3 length: 15

CDR3 protein: CSARDSGSKGQFF
J gene: TRBJ2-1
V gene: TRBV20-1
CDR3 length: 13

CDR3 protein: CASHLGPQTRQYF
J gene: TRBJ2-7
V gene: TRBV28
CDR3 length: 13

CDR3 protein: CASSFSGLDIQYF
J gene: TRBJ2-4
V gene: TRBV7-8
CDR3 length: 13

CDR3 protein: CASSPTGWGGSYNEQFF
J gene: TRBJ2-1
V gene: TRBV5-1
CDR3 length: 17

CDR3 protein: CASSVGSINEQFF
J gene: TRBJ2-1
V gene: TRBV7-2
CDR3 length: 13

CDR3 protein: CASSLGGLASSYNEQFF
J gene: TRBJ2-1
V gene: TRBV5-4
CDR3 length: 17

CDR3 protein: CASSFSGLAGVWSYNEQFF
J gene: TRBJ2-1
V gene: TRBV7-8
CDR3 length: 19

CDR3 protein: CASSPQRGQETQYF
J gene: TRBJ2-5
V gene: TRBV12-3/TRBV12-4
CDR3 length: 14

CDR3 protein: CASSPTGDYGELFF
J gene: TRBJ2-2
V gene: TRBV6-4
CDR3 length: 14

CDR3 protein: CASRTSVSGGYEQYF
J gene: TRBJ2-7
V gene: TRBV6-1
CDR3 length: 15

CDR3 protein: CASTGGNQPQHF
J gene: TRBJ1-5
V gene: TRBV12-3/TRBV12-4
CDR3 length: 12

CDR3 protein: CASSPSWGNTEAFF
J gene: TRBJ1-1
V gene: TRBV28
CDR3 length: 14

CDR3 protein: CASSQTVRMNTEAFF
J gene: TRBJ1-1
V gene: TRBV5-1
CDR3 length: 15

CDR3 protein: CASSPKSWSGSREKLFF
J gene: TRBJ1-4
V gene: TRBV18
CDR3 length: 17

CDR3 protein: CASSLTGTGVTGAFF
J gene: TRBJ1-1
V gene: TRBV7-6
CDR3 length: 15

CDR3 protein: CASSESGGANEQFF
J gene: TRBJ2-1
V gene: TRBV6-1
CDR3 length: 14

CDR3 protein: CASSLRVGTQYF
J gene: TRBJ2-3
V gene: TRBV12-3/TRBV12-4
CDR3 length: 12

CDR3 protein: CASSLPRGNEQFF
J gene: TRBJ2-1
V gene: TRBV7-3
CDR3 length: 13

CDR3 protein: CSASPPPGLASNTGELFF
J gene: TRBJ2-2
V gene: TRBV20-1
CDR3 length: 18

CDR3 protein: CASRVIAGVTNEQFF
J gene: TRBJ2-1
V gene: TRBV6-2/TRBV6-3
CDR3 length: 15

CDR3 protein: CASSQANLVASGEQYF
J gene: TRBJ2-7
V gene: TRBV4-1
CDR3 length: 16

CDR3 protein: CASSVATGGLFSYNEQFF
J gene: TRBJ2-1
V gene: TRBV9
CDR3 length: 18

CDR3 protein: CSARSGQGAYEQYF
J gene: TRBJ2-7
V gene: TRBV20-1
CDR3 length: 14

CDR3 protein: CASSLATGTYEQYF
J gene: TRBJ2-7
V gene: TRBV5-1
CDR3 length: 14

CDR3 protein: CASSFLQGAYEQYF
J gene: TRBJ2-7
V gene: TRBV5-6
CDR3 length: 14

CDR3 protein: CAVGGKTYNEQFF
J gene: TRBJ2-1
V gene: TRBV6-5
CDR3 length: 13

CDR3 protein: CASSYEAGIPGYTF
J gene: TRBJ1-2
V gene: TRBV6-6
CDR3 length: 14

CDR3 protein: CASSSPGLAPEAYYNEQFF
J gene: TRBJ2-1
V gene: TRBV12-3/TRBV12-4
CDR3 length: 19

CDR3 protein: CSARDRAGQIYNQPQHF
J gene: TRBJ1-5
V gene: TRBV20-1
CDR3 length: 17

CDR3 protein: CASRDRVGEQYF
J gene: TRBJ2-7
V gene: TRBV27
CDR3 length: 12

CDR3 protein: CASSWGLAGKETQYF
J gene: TRBJ2-5
V gene: TRBV5-4
CDR3 length: 15

CDR3 protein: CATQEGGATGELFF
J gene: TRBJ2-2
V gene: TRBV5-1
CDR3 length: 14

CDR3 protein: CASKEGPSTGELFF
J gene: TRBJ2-2
V gene: TRBV27
CDR3 length: 14

CDR3 protein: CASSYQGEAFF
J gene: TRBJ1-1
V gene: TRBV6-2/TRBV6-3
CDR3 length: 11

CDR3 protein: CASRPSTALNYGYTF
J gene: TRBJ1-2
V gene: TRBV5-1
CDR3 length: 15

CDR3 protein: CASSYSLTTDTQYF
J gene: TRBJ2-3
V gene: TRBV6-5
CDR3 length: 14

CDR3 protein: CASSNVWTEGEKLFF
J gene: TRBJ1-4
V gene: TRBV18
CDR3 length: 15

CDR3 protein: CASSYEVSPVFPSYNEQFF
J gene: TRBJ2-1
V gene: TRBV6-5
CDR3 length: 19

CDR3 protein: CASSEYSWQGALDEQFF
J gene: TRBJ2-1
V gene: TRBV25-1
CDR3 length: 17

CDR3 protein: CASSSRLAGLNEQYF
J gene: TRBJ2-7
V gene: TRBV27
CDR3 length: 15